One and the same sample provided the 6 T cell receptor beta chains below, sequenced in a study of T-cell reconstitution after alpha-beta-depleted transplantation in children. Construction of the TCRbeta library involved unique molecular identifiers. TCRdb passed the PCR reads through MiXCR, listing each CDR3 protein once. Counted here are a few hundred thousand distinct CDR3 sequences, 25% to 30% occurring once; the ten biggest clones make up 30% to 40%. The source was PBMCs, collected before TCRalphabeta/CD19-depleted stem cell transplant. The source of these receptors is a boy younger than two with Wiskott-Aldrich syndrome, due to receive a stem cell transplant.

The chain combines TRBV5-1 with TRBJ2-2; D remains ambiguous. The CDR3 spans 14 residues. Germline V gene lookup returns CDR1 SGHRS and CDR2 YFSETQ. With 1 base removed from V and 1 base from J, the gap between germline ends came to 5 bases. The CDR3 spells CASSLRENTGELFF. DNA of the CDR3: TGCGCCAGCAGCTTGAGGGAGAACACCGGGGAGCTGTTTTTT.

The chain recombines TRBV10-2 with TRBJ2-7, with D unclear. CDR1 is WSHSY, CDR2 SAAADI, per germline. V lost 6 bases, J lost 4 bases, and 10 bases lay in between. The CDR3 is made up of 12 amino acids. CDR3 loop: CASRVADYEQYF. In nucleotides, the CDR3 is TGCGCCAGCAGGGTGGCAGATTACGAGCAGTACTTC.

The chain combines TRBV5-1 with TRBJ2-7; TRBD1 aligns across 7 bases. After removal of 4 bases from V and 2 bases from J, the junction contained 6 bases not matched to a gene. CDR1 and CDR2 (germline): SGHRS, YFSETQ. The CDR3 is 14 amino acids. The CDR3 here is CASSLRDRTYEQYF. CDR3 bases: TGCGCCAGCAGCCTCCGGGACAGAACCTACGAGCAGTACTTC.

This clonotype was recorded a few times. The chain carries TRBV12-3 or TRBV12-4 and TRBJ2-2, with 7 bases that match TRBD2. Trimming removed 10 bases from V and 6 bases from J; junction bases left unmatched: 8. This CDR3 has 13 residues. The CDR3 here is CAIGQAGAGELFF. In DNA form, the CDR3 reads TGTGCCATAGGGCAGGCGGGGGCCGGGGAGCTGTTTTTT.

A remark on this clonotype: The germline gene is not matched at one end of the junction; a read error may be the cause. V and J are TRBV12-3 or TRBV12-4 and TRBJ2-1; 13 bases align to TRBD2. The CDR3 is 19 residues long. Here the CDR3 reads CTSSLAARGLAGFHNEQFF. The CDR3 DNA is TGTACCAGCAGTTTAGCAGCCCGGGGACTAGCGGGATTCCACAATGAGCAGTTCTTC.

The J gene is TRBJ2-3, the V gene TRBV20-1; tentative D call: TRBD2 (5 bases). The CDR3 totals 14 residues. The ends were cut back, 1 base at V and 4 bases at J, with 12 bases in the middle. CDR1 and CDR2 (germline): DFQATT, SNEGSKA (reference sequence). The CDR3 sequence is CSARVAGEADTQYF. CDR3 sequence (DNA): TGCAGTGCTAGAGTTGCGGGTGAGGCAGATACGCAGTATTTT.